The rows below give T cell receptor beta chains drawn from one sample of a study of cytomegalovirus exposure and HLA in healthy donors. Only in-frame clones appear in the TCRdb table, and some are missing; sequencing was by immunoSEQ multiplex PCR. This table has approximately 100,000 clones, approximately 80% appearing once. The sample was PBMCs. The receptors here all came from a woman between 25 and 40 years old in good health and CMV-seronegative. The CDR3 runs from the conserved cysteine through the conserved F or W. The D gene is left open where the match is weak. Part of the rows lack a size; the others show once, few, many or a class for expanded clones.

V gene	clone size	J gene	D gene	CDR3 DNA	CDR3 protein
TRBV19	.	TRBJ2-3	TRBD2	TGTGCCGGACAGACTAGCGGGACCGATACGCAGTATTTT	CAGQTSGTDTQYF
TRBV7-9	.	TRBJ2-3	.	TGTTCCAGCAGCCCCCCCAAGAGCGTTAGCACAGATACGCAGTATTTT	CSSSPPKSVSTDTQYF
TRBV7-7	.	TRBJ2-3	.	TGTGCTAGCAGCCTCTCTGGGGGGAGCACAGATACGCAGTATTTT	CASSLSGGSTDTQYF
TRBV7-2	.	TRBJ1-2	.	TGTGCCAGCAGCTTATTGGGAGGGGCCCCCGGAGGGGGCTACACCTTC	CASSLLGGAPGGGYTF
TRBV10-3	.	TRBJ2-2	TRBD2	TGTGCCAGTCTTAGCGGGTCGAACACCGGGGAGCTGTTTTTT	CASLSGSNTGELFF
TRBV12-5	.	TRBJ2-3	.	TGTGCTAGTGGTCCAACAGATACGCAGTATTTT	CASGPTDTQYF
TRBV15	.	TRBJ2-1	.	TGTGCCACCAGCAGAGGGAGCGGCCCCTACAATGAGCAGTTCTTC	CATSRGSGPYNEQFF
TRBV5-4	once	TRBJ2-3	TRBD2	TGTGCCAGCACGCCTAGCGGGAGGAGCACAGATACGCAGTATTTT	CASTPSGRSTDTQYF
TRBV10-2	once	TRBJ2-5	TRBD1	TGCGCCAGCAGGGGAAGGACAGGGGGAGAGACCCAGTACTTC	CASRGRTGGETQYF
TRBV5-1	.	TRBJ2-3	TRBD2	TGCGCCAGCAGCTTGGAGCTAGCGGGGACCGTTGGTACGCAGTATTTT	CASSLELAGTVGTQYF
TRBV7-2	few	TRBJ2-7	TRBD1	TGTGCCAGCAGCTTTCTCCCGGACAGGCCCTACGAGCAGTACTTC	CASSFLPDRPYEQYF
TRBV28	.	TRBJ1-2	.	TGTGCCAGCCGTTTATCTGGGGCGGTTGGCTACACCTTC	CASRLSGAVGYTF
TRBV29-1	.	TRBJ1-2	TRBD1	TGCAGCGTTGAAGGGCTCCGGGACAGGAGTGGAAGGCTTGAGGGCTACACCTTC	CSVEGLRDRSGRLEGYTF
TRBV5-4	.	TRBJ2-7	.	TGTGCCAGCAGCTCCACTCTCGGCGGATACTACGAGCAGTACTTC	CASSSTLGGYYEQYF
TRBV7-8	once	TRBJ1-4	.	TGTGCCATCCGTCAGGGATTTAGTGAAAAACTGTTTTTT	CAIRQGFSEKLFF
TRBV6-6	.	TRBJ2-7	.	TGTGCCAGCAGTTACGTCCCCCGAGAGAGGGAGCAGTACTTC	CASSYVPREREQYF
TRBV27	once	TRBJ2-7	TRBD1	TGTGCCAGCAGTCGGGATAACAGGGGCTCCTACGAGCAGTACTTC	CASSRDNRGSYEQYF
TRBV7-3	few	TRBJ1-1	TRBD1	TGTGCCAGCAGCCTAAGGGACAGGGAGGAAGCTTTCTTT	CASSLRDREEAFF
TRBV18	.	TRBJ2-5	.	TGTGCCAGCTCACCTGCCGGGGCGGGATCGCTGGAGACCCAGTACTTC	CASSPAGAGSLETQYF
TRBV7-8	.	TRBJ1-1	.	TGTGCCAGCAGCTTAGGGGACGGGGGTTACACTGAAGCTTTCTTT	CASSLGDGGYTEAFF
TRBV6-4	.	TRBJ1-1	TRBD1	TGTGCCAGCAGTGCGGACAGGTTTACTGAAGCTTTCTTT	CASSADRFTEAFF
TRBV19	few	TRBJ2-1	TRBD2	TGTGCCAGTAGTACAGACCCCGGACTAGCGACCAATGAGCAGTTCTTC	CASSTDPGLATNEQFF
TRBV27	.	TRBJ1-5	.	TGTGCCAGCAGCTCTCCTATTAGCAATCAGCCCCAGCATTTT	CASSSPISNQPQHF
TRBV6-5	.	TRBJ1-5	.	TGTGCCAGCAGCTCCGTTTTAGGCAATCAGCCCCAGCATTTT	CASSSVLGNQPQHF
TRBV5-1	.	TRBJ2-1	TRBD2	TGCGCCAGCAGCTTGGGGCTAGCGGGAGGGTCCTACAATGAGCAGTTCTTC	CASSLGLAGGSYNEQFF